The T cell receptor beta chain described here comes from a study of T-cell reconstitution after alpha-beta-depleted transplantation in children (dated by TCRdb to about 2016). Describing the broader study: Using TCR repertoire profiling, the study followed T-cell immune reconstitution in a quantitative way in children after TCRalphabeta/CD19-depleted allogeneic hematopoietic cell transplantation.

With respect to this clonotype: What this receptor recognizes is not known. The record has no base qualities; no much larger clone is one base away.

Here V drops 3 bases and J drops 4 bases, and the junction holds 4 bases not matched to any gene. The germline V gene encodes CDR1 MNHNS and CDR2 SASEGT. The CDR3 has 15 amino acids, counting the end cysteine and phenylalanine. The only DNA kept is the CDR3, 45 bases in frame from the first base. The library was generated by PCR. Sequencing used an Illumina HiSeq 2500. TCR libraries were prepared with molecular barcoding, using unique molecular identifiers to normalize TCRbeta repertoire quantification. TCRdb passed the public sequencing reads through fastp at Q25 and MiXCR, retaining productive beta sequences. Identical CDR3 protein sequences are pooled into one entry, listed with their most common genes and DNA. A total of fewer than 550,000 distinct CDR3 sequences appear in this sample, 11% of them only once. The ten most abundant clones make up nearly 5.5% of the sample.

The rearranged segments are TRBV6-1 and TRBJ2-5, with 11 central nucleotides matching TRBD2. The receptor's source is a human donor who donated a stem cell graft to a child with acute myeloid leukemia. The sample in question was PBMCs from the stem cell graft donor, obtained from the stem cell graft. The CDR3 protein is CASSDSGGAGETQYF. The DNA sequence follows: TGTGCCAGCAGTGATAGCGGGGGGGCCGGAGAGACCCAGTACTTC.